This TCR beta chain emerged from a study of control samples from healthy donors and cancer patients. The length of the CDR3 is 12 residues. Deletions cut 5 bases from V and 7 bases from J, with 6 bases between. Germline V lookup: CDR1 LNHDA, CDR2 SQIVND (reference sequence). Assay: immunoSEQ multiplex PCR; the TCRdb copy retains only in-frame clones and omits some. This sample carries about 78,000 clones, roughly 91% of them seen once, and the ten largest clones take 7.5% to 8%. The chain is built from TRBV19 and TRBJ1-6; unclear D gene. The sequence was collected from a woman aged 60-75 years in good health. Sequencing used blood. CDR3 in amino acids: CASSLLNSPLHF. CDR3 in DNA: TGTGCCAGTAGTCTCCTCAATTCACCCCTCCACTTT.